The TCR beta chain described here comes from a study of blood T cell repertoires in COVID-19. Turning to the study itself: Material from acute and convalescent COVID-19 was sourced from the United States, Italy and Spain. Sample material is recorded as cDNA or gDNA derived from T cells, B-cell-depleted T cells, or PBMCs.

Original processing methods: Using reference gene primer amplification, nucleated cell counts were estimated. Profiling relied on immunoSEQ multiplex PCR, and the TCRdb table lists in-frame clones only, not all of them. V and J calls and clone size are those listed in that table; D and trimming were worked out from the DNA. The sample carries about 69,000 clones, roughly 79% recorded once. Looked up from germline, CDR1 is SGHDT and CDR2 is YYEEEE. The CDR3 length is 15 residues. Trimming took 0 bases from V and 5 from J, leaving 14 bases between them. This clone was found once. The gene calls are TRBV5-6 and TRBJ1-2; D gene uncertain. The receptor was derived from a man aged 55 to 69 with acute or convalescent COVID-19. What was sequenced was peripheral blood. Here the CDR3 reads CASSLEPGSLYGYTF. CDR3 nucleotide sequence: TGTGCCAGCAGCTTGGAACCCGGGAGCTTGTATGGCTACACCTTC. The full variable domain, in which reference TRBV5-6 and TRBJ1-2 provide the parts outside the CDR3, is DAGVTQSPTHLIKTRGQQVTLRCSPKSGHDTVSWYQQALGQGPQFIFQYYEEEERQRGNFPDRFSGHQFPNYSSELNVNALLLGDSALYLCASSLEPGSLYGYTFGSGTRLTVV.